This TCR beta chain was observed in a study of shared clonotypes between healthy human individuals. Study overall: The donors, two women and a few men, were aged 18 to 49. A donor's plate count was three for CD4 naive and three for CD4 memory; CD8 naive had two and CD8 memory one. Points from the study as a whole: Shared clonotypes: roughly 5% naive CD4, 3% to 3.5% naive CD8, around 2.4% memory CD4, approximately 0.4% memory CD8. Naive subsets generally exceeded memory subsets in estimated richness.

This table comes from immunoSEQ multiplex PCR, and its TCRdb copy is limited to in-frame clones, with some not included. The top ten hold under 2% of the sample, which has around 2.1 million clones, 93% seen once. As regards this clone: The antigen is not known. The same CDR3 can be traced to other DNA sequences in this sample.

CD45RO-negative CD8 cells positively selected for CCR7 made up the naive population, which excluded terminally differentiated effector memory CD45RA+ cells. Trimming removed 1 base from V and 9 bases from J, with 7 bases in between. The CDR3 consists of 12 residues. CDR1 and CDR2 (germline): MNHEY, SMNVEV (reference sequence). V usage is TRBV27 and J usage is TRBJ2-1; either TRBD1 or TRBD2 may fit D (5 bases each). The sample consisted of naive CD8+ T cells from PBMCs. The source is a man between 18 and 35 years old in good health. Some clones in this sample may be carry-over from other donors' samples. CDR3 residues: CASSLWGSEQFF. CDR3 nucleotides: TGTGCCAGCAGTTTATGGGGGAGTGAGCAGTTCTTC.